This is a list of T cell receptor beta chains from one sample in a study of T cells after yellow fever vaccination. TCRdb recomputed calls from the 5' RACE reads with MiXCR, one row per CDR3 protein. The data show around 26,000 distinct CDR3 sequences, with 3.4% seen just once and around 0.95% held by the top ten. The sequencing used PBMCs, either bulk or a sorted T-cell subset (CD4+, CD8+, memory, or dextramer-sorted; not recorded which), collected roughly 47 days after the first yellow fever vaccination. Receptors originate from a young man who received the YFV17D yellow fever vaccine. CDR3s include the opening cysteine and the closing phenylalanine or tryptophan. Each record gives: D gene, CDR3 length, clone size, V gene, J gene, CDR3 protein, CDR3 DNA. D genes are given only for firm matches. Not all rows give a size; the values are once, few, many and, for expanded clones, a class.

d_gene: TRBD1
len: 14
abundance: many
v_gene: TRBV5-1
j_gene: TRBJ1-2
CDR3aa: CASSSGTGNYGYTF
CDR3nt: TGCGCCAGCAGCTCCGGGACAGGGAACTATGGCTACACCTTC

d_gene: TRBD2
len: 15
abundance: -
v_gene: TRBV7-2
j_gene: TRBJ2-1
CDR3aa: CASSRLPSGGGEQFF
CDR3nt: TGTGCCAGCAGCCGACTTCCTAGCGGGGGGGGGGAGCAGTTCTTC

d_gene: -
len: 15
abundance: many
v_gene: TRBV4-1
j_gene: TRBJ1-1
CDR3aa: CASSQDEGMNTEAFF
CDR3nt: TGCGCCAGCAGCCAAGATGAGGGGATGAACACTGAAGCTTTCTTT

d_gene: TRBD1
len: 14
abundance: many
v_gene: TRBV7-3
j_gene: TRBJ2-7
CDR3aa: CASSLRDRGCEQYF
CDR3nt: TGTGCCAGCAGCCTCCGGGACAGGGGCTGCGAGCAGTACTTC

d_gene: TRBD2
len: 16
abundance: many
v_gene: TRBV5-4
j_gene: TRBJ2-2
CDR3aa: CASSGGSGGNTGELFF
CDR3nt: TGTGCCAGCAGCGGGGGTAGCGGGGGGAACACCGGGGAGCTGTTTTTT

d_gene: -
len: 13
abundance: many
v_gene: TRBV5-1
j_gene: TRBJ1-5
CDR3aa: CASSFRGEEPQHF
CDR3nt: TGCGCCAGCAGCTTTCGAGGGGAGGAGCCCCAGCATTTT

d_gene: TRBD1
len: 15
abundance: many
v_gene: TRBV6-6
j_gene: TRBJ1-1
CDR3aa: CASSSIGQGGTEAFF
CDR3nt: TGTGCCAGCAGCTCTATCGGACAGGGGGGGACTGAAGCTTTCTTT

d_gene: TRBD2
len: 17
abundance: many
v_gene: TRBV12-3/TRBV12-4
j_gene: TRBJ2-5
CDR3aa: CASSFGISGVPRETQYF
CDR3nt: TGTGCCAGCAGTTTTGGTATTAGCGGGGTACCGCGGGAGACCCAGTACTTC

d_gene: -
len: 14
abundance: many
v_gene: TRBV2
j_gene: TRBJ2-2
CDR3aa: CASSDRVATGELFF
CDR3nt: TGTGCCAGCAGTGACAGGGTAGCCACCGGGGAGCTGTTTTTT

d_gene: -
len: 14
abundance: many
v_gene: TRBV28
j_gene: TRBJ1-2
CDR3aa: CASSFRAAQDGYTF
CDR3nt: TGTGCCAGCAGTTTTCGTGCTGCGCAAGATGGCTACACCTTC

d_gene: -
len: 13
abundance: many
v_gene: TRBV4-2
j_gene: TRBJ2-3
CDR3aa: CASSHKPTDTQYF
CDR3nt: TGTGCCAGCAGCCACAAACCCACAGATACGCAGTATTTT

d_gene: -
len: 14
abundance: many
v_gene: TRBV5-4
j_gene: TRBJ2-1
CDR3aa: CASSYGPGINEQFF
CDR3nt: TGTGCCAGCAGCTACGGACCAGGGATCAATGAGCAGTTCTTC

d_gene: TRBD1
len: 15
abundance: many
v_gene: TRBV18
j_gene: TRBJ1-1
CDR3aa: CASSPPGQMNTEAFF
CDR3nt: TGTGCCAGCTCACCTCCGGGACAGATGAACACTGAAGCTTTCTTT

d_gene: -
len: 15
abundance: many
v_gene: TRBV4-3
j_gene: TRBJ1-6
CDR3aa: CASSQGAAVNSPLHF
CDR3nt: TGCGCCAGCAGCCAAGGTGCAGCGGTTAATTCACCCCTCCACTTT

d_gene: -
len: 14
abundance: many
v_gene: TRBV28
j_gene: TRBJ1-2
CDR3aa: CASMDGGEVYGYTF
CDR3nt: TGTGCCAGCATGGACGGGGGCGAGGTCTATGGCTACACCTTC

d_gene: -
len: 14
abundance: many
v_gene: TRBV7-2
j_gene: TRBJ2-7
CDR3aa: CASSLGRHTYEQYF
CDR3nt: TGTGCCAGCAGCTTAGGTCGGCACACCTACGAGCAGTACTTC

d_gene: TRBD2
len: 17
abundance: many
v_gene: TRBV5-1
j_gene: TRBJ2-1
CDR3aa: CASVPSGTAWPFNEQFF
CDR3nt: TGCGCCAGCGTCCCCAGCGGGACCGCATGGCCCTTCAATGAGCAGTTCTTC

d_gene: TRBD1
len: 15
abundance: medium-sized
v_gene: TRBV12-3/TRBV12-4
j_gene: TRBJ2-1
CDR3aa: CASTLRQGSYNEQFF
CDR3nt: TGTGCCAGCACCCTAAGACAGGGGTCCTACAATGAGCAGTTCTTC

d_gene: -
len: 12
abundance: many
v_gene: TRBV5-1
j_gene: TRBJ2-5
CDR3aa: CASSGGEETQYF
CDR3nt: TGCGCCAGCAGTGGTGGGGAAGAGACCCAGTACTTC

d_gene: TRBD1
len: 19
abundance: many
v_gene: TRBV7-2
j_gene: TRBJ1-2
CDR3aa: CASSSNRDRGLDLVFGYTF
CDR3nt: TGTGCCAGCAGCTCAAACCGGGACAGGGGATTGGATCTTGTATTCGGCTACACCTTC

d_gene: -
len: 12
abundance: many
v_gene: TRBV6-5
j_gene: TRBJ2-7
CDR3aa: CASSTTPYEQYF
CDR3nt: TGTGCCAGCAGCACGACCCCTTACGAGCAGTACTTC

d_gene: -
len: 17
abundance: many
v_gene: TRBV9
j_gene: TRBJ2-3
CDR3aa: CASSVLVRADDTDTQYF
CDR3nt: TGTGCCAGCAGCGTCTTAGTTAGGGCTGACGACACAGATACGCAGTATTTT

d_gene: -
len: 13
abundance: many
v_gene: TRBV7-2
j_gene: TRBJ2-5
CDR3aa: CASSLAIQETQYF
CDR3nt: TGTGCCAGCAGCTTAGCAATTCAGGAGACCCAGTACTTC

d_gene: TRBD1
len: 15
abundance: once
v_gene: TRBV4-1
j_gene: TRBJ2-3
CDR3aa: CASSLEGQATDTQYF
CDR3nt: TGCGCCAGCAGCCTAGAGGGACAGGCTACGGATACGCAGTATTTT

d_gene: -
len: 14
abundance: many
v_gene: TRBV20-1
j_gene: TRBJ2-2
CDR3aa: CSARSGRMAGELFF
CDR3nt: TGCAGTGCTAGATCGGGCCGGATGGCCGGGGAGCTGTTTTTT

d_gene: -
len: 14
abundance: many
v_gene: TRBV7-2
j_gene: TRBJ1-2
CDR3aa: CASSLRDLGAGYTF
CDR3nt: TGTGCCAGCAGCTTACGAGATTTGGGGGCAGGCTACACCTTC

d_gene: -
len: 15
abundance: many
v_gene: TRBV5-4
j_gene: TRBJ1-1
CDR3aa: CASSTGGEMRTEAFF
CDR3nt: TGTGCCAGCAGCACTGGCGGGGAGATGAGGACTGAAGCTTTCTTT

d_gene: -
len: 16
abundance: many
v_gene: TRBV4-1
j_gene: TRBJ1-5
CDR3aa: CASSPKSWDGGEAQHF
CDR3nt: TGCGCCAGCAGCCCGAAATCCTGGGACGGTGGGGAGGCCCAGCATTTT

d_gene: TRBD2
len: 14
abundance: many
v_gene: TRBV4-2
j_gene: TRBJ2-7
CDR3aa: CASSQELADYEQYF
CDR3nt: TGTGCCAGCAGCCAAGAACTAGCGGACTACGAGCAGTACTTC

d_gene: -
len: 15
abundance: -
v_gene: TRBV5-1
j_gene: TRBJ2-3
CDR3aa: CASSLRGVSTDTQYF
CDR3nt: TGCGCCAGCAGCTTGAGGGGGGTGAGCACAGATACGCAGTATTTT

d_gene: -
len: 14
abundance: many
v_gene: TRBV5-1
j_gene: TRBJ2-4
CDR3aa: CASSQAGELNIQYF
CDR3nt: TGCGCCAGCAGCCAGGCCGGGGAGCTGAACATTCAGTACTTC

d_gene: -
len: 16
abundance: many
v_gene: TRBV12-5
j_gene: TRBJ2-3
CDR3aa: CASGLVLGASTDTQYF
CDR3nt: TGTGCTAGTGGTTTGGTACTGGGGGCTAGCACAGATACGCAGTATTTT

d_gene: TRBD1
len: 15
abundance: many
v_gene: TRBV12-3/TRBV12-4
j_gene: TRBJ1-3
CDR3aa: CASREGTGAGNTIYF
CDR3nt: TGTGCCAGCAGGGAAGGGACAGGGGCTGGAAACACCATATATTTT

d_gene: TRBD1
len: 15
abundance: many
v_gene: TRBV13
j_gene: TRBJ2-1
CDR3aa: CASSLGQGYYNEQFF
CDR3nt: TGTGCCAGCAGCCTTGGACAGGGCTACTACAATGAGCAGTTCTTC

d_gene: -
len: 14
abundance: many
v_gene: TRBV7-2
j_gene: TRBJ2-7
CDR3aa: CASSRFGGNYEQYF
CDR3nt: TGTGCCAGCAGCAGATTCGGGGGAAACTACGAGCAGTACTTC

d_gene: -
len: 15
abundance: many
v_gene: TRBV7-2
j_gene: TRBJ2-3
CDR3aa: CASSPSPLSTDTQYF
CDR3nt: TGTGCCAGCAGCCCATCTCCGCTGAGCACAGATACGCAGTATTTT

d_gene: TRBD1
len: 13
abundance: many
v_gene: TRBV20-1
j_gene: TRBJ1-5
CDR3aa: CSAGDSLNQPQHF
CDR3nt: TGCAGTGCAGGGGACAGCCTAAATCAGCCCCAGCATTTT

d_gene: -
len: 10
abundance: many
v_gene: TRBV29-1
j_gene: TRBJ2-1
CDR3aa: CSLGNNEQFF
CDR3nt: TGCAGCCTGGGGAACAATGAGCAGTTCTTC

d_gene: -
len: 16
abundance: many
v_gene: TRBV7-9
j_gene: TRBJ2-5
CDR3aa: CASSSPRDTYAETQYF
CDR3nt: TGTGCCAGCAGCTCTCCCCGGGACACCTATGCTGAGACCCAGTACTTC

d_gene: -
len: 14
abundance: many
v_gene: TRBV4-2
j_gene: TRBJ1-1
CDR3aa: CASSQDFISTEAFF
CDR3nt: TGTGCCAGCAGCCAAGATTTTATCAGCACTGAAGCTTTCTTT

d_gene: -
len: 15
abundance: many
v_gene: TRBV4-1
j_gene: TRBJ1-2
CDR3aa: CASSQDHAESYGYTF
CDR3nt: TGCGCCAGCAGCCAAGATCACGCGGAATCTTATGGCTACACCTTC

d_gene: -
len: 16
abundance: many
v_gene: TRBV15
j_gene: TRBJ1-1
CDR3aa: CATSRDLGGRNTEAFF
CDR3nt: TGTGCCACCAGCAGAGATCTCGGGGGGCGGAACACTGAAGCTTTCTTT

d_gene: TRBD1
len: 15
abundance: many
v_gene: TRBV6-5
j_gene: TRBJ1-2
CDR3aa: CASSTTGSINYGYTF
CDR3nt: TGTGCCAGCAGCACGACAGGGAGTATCAACTATGGCTACACCTTC

d_gene: TRBD1
len: 14
abundance: many
v_gene: TRBV7-2
j_gene: TRBJ1-2
CDR3aa: CASSLRQGENGYTF
CDR3nt: TGTGCCAGCAGCCTTCGACAGGGGGAGAATGGCTACACCTTC

d_gene: TRBD2
len: 20
abundance: once
v_gene: TRBV6-2/TRBV6-3
j_gene: TRBJ2-1
CDR3aa: CASIFFRWSSGGISYNEQFF
CDR3nt: TGTGCCAGCATATTCTTCCGTTGGTCTAGCGGGGGAATTTCCTACAATGAGCAGTTCTTC